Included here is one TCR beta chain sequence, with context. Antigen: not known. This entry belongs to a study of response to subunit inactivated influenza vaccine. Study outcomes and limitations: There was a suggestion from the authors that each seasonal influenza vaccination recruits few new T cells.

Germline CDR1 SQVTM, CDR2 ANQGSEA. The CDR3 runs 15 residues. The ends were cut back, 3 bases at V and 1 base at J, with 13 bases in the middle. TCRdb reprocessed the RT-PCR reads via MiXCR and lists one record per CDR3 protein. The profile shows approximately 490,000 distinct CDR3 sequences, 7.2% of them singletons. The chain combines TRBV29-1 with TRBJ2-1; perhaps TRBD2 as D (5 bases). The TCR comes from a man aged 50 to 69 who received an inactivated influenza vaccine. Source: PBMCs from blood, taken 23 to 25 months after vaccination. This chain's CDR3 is CSVDGFGGSYNEQFF. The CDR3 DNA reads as TGCAGCGTTGACGGCTTTGGAGGTTCCTACAATGAGCAGTTCTTC.